This T cell receptor beta chain was captured in a study of regulatory T cells in long-lasting Graves disease. Time point indicated: newly diagnosed GD, antithyroid drugs for less than 3 months. From PBMCs, RNA was extracted and then used to make the TCR library. Unmatched junction bases numbered 11, after V lost 5 bases and J lost 4 bases. The germline V gene encodes CDR1 PRHDT and CDR2 FYEKMQ (reference sequence). The CDR3 loop spans 16 amino acids. Arm-PCR of CDR3 regions and iRepertoire HTBI primers were used to build TCR beta libraries. A single record per CDR3 protein comes from TCRdb applying MiXCR to the multiplex PCR reads. The top ten hold 18% of the sample, which has fewer than 650,000 distinct CDR3 sequences, roughly 15% seen once. These records were also assigned to another study, of T cells in Graves' hyperthyroidism and ophthalmopathy.

The receptor was isolated from a woman aged 30 to 39 with Graves disease. The rearrangement uses TRBV13 and TRBJ1-5; 7 bases are a match to TRBD1. The starting material was peripheral blood mononuclear cells (PBMCs), obtained at new diagnosis, from a patient treated with antithyroid drugs. CDR3 sequence reads: CASSQEGAGGNQPQHF. The CDR3 DNA reads as TGTGCCAGCAGCCAAGAGGGTGCAGGGGGGAATCAGCCCCAGCATTTT.